The source of this TCR beta chain is a study of blood T cell repertoires in COVID-19. The overall study: Collection of acute and convalescent COVID-19 samples took place in the United States, Italy and Spain.

In germline, CDR1 is SGHNT, CDR2 YENEEA. The V and J ends lost 5 bases and 1 base respectively, with 20 bases between them. CDR3 size: 17 residues. This clone was detected only once. Recruits, aged about 18 to 89 years, lived in 24 US areas. Allocation to cohorts depended on clinical history reported by the participants. Assay: immunoSEQ multiplex PCR; the TCRdb copy retains only in-frame clones and omits some. The data hold about 320,000 clones, with about 92% observed a single time. The rearrangement uses TRBV11-3 and TRBJ1-2, with D perhaps matching TRBD1 (5 bases). This clonotype was obtained from a man aged 55-75 years who had recovered from COVID-19. Sequenced: PBMCs or T cells enriched from blood (not recorded which). The CDR3 DNA follows: TGTGCCAGCAGCCCCCGCGGGAGACAGTATAATAACTATGGCTACACCTTC. Its translation: CASSPRGRQYNNYGYTF.